The sequence of this T cell receptor (beta chain) was determined in a study of cytomegalovirus exposure and HLA in healthy donors. The CDR3 is 17 amino acids. Germline values: CDR1 SGHTA, CDR2 FQGNSA. V lost 1 base, J lost 1 base, and 5 bases stayed unmatched. The study's findings and limits: Within an earlier analysis, most TCR beta V segments proved productive either about 90% or about 30% of the time.

60 Vbeta and 13 Jbeta primers were used in PCR. The repertoire was sequenced with immunoSEQ multiplex PCR; TCRdb's copy has only in-frame clones and lacks some. The sample shows approximately 110,000 clones, 74% of them seen only once. Of note for this clone: Its target is not known.

The chain links TRBV7-2 to TRBJ1-5, with 9 positions matching TRBD1. This TCR was sampled from a young man in good health and CMV-seropositive. Source material: PBMCs. The CDR3 sequence: CASSLVGQGISNQPQHF. CDR3 in DNA: TGTGCCAGCAGCTTAGTAGGACAGGGGATAAGCAATCAGCCCCAGCATTTT.